Listed below are T cell receptor beta chains from one sample, sequenced in a study of early T cells in non-severe SARS-CoV-2 infection. One entry per CDR3 protein, called by TCRdb with MiXCR from the 5' RACE reads. The sample lists some 80,000 distinct CDR3 sequences; 12% were seen once. This specimen consisted of whole blood, obtained at baseline. The receptors originated from an adult who was a healthcare worker with PCR-confirmed SARS-CoV-2 infection or an uninfected control (not recorded which). The donor label of this sample is uncertain. Each CDR3 is given without its conserved first and last residue. Fields, in order: V gene, CDR3 protein.

TRBV20-1 | SAWTGATYEQY
TRBV19 | ASSPSVPGNTEAF
TRBV27 | ASSPLTGEAAGKNTQY
TRBV11-2 | ASSLFEVPNYGYT
TRBV7-3 | ASSPNRDRNTEAF
TRBV6-5 | ASSNPDTRNTEAF
TRBV20-1 | SAGRTVQETQY
TRBV6-5 | ASSRRDGLAKNIQY
TRBV20-1 | SARDAARDMRFTQY
TRBV7-9 | ASSSGGVRAAQY
TRBV6-2/TRBV6-3 | ASSSGLFRDEQF